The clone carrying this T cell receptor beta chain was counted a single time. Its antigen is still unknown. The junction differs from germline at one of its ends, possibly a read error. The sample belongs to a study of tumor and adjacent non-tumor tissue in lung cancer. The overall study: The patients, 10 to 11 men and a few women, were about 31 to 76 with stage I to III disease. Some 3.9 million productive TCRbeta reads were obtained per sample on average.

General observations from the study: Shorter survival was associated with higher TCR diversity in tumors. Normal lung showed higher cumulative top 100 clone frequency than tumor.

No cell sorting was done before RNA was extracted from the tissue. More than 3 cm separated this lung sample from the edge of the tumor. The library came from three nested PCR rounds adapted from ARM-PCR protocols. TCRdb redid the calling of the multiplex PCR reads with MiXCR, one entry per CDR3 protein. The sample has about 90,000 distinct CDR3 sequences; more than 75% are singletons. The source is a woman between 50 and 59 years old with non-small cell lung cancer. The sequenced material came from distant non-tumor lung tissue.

The CDR3 here is CVSGSLVGGDEQYF. CDR3 in DNA: TGTGTCAGCGGCTCCCTAGTGGGGGGGGACGAGCAGTACTTC. This chain uses TRBV4-2 with TRBJ2-7, with 7 bases that match TRBD2. Germline V gene data show CDR1 as LGHNA and CDR2 as YNFKEQ. CDR3 size: 14 residues.